This T cell receptor beta chain is from a study of beta chain features in type 1 diabetes (dated by TCRdb to 2017 to 2018). A note on the overall study: Patients and healthy donors did not differ in mean age, gender distribution, total cell number or subset yield. A total of 107,917,701 sorted cells were examined across all samples, and the number of cells per subset was strongly correlated with RNA yield. The study compared TCRB repertoires of sorted circulating CD4+ T cell subsets between recently diagnosed type 1 diabetes patients and matched healthy donors. Whereas all 30 or so donors provided naive and central memory subsets, regulatory and stem cell-like memory subsets were isolated from just 8 patients and about 8 healthy donors. What the authors observed across the whole study: At VDJ recombination sites, patients with type 1 diabetes made fewer insertions and deleted more nucleotides, a pattern implying thymic rearrangement abnormalities. Because small numbers of individuals were included in the HLA sub-analyses, any influence of HLA type on TCRB rearrangement was left unresolved. A moderate but significant shortening of TCRB CDR3 length was observed in type 1 diabetes patients in all four CD4+ subsets. Because cDNA was sequenced instead of genomic DNA, activated cells with high expression could be over-represented, although the groups did not differ in activation or CD3 levels. PCR may preferentially amplify shorter templates, but because patient and control samples were amplified and corrected together, any resulting skew would affect both groups equally. Naive, central memory and regulatory TCRB repertoires appeared to be more alike among patients than among healthy donors.

V loses 7 bases, J loses 1 base, and the germline ends lie 13 bases apart. The CDR3 holds 13 amino acids from the cysteine to the phenylalanine. Only CDR3 DNA remains: 39 bases, in frame from the first base. As encoded in the germline V gene, CDR1 is SQVTM while CDR2 is ANQGSEA. This clone was seen repeatedly, ten times or more. The antigen this receptor binds is unknown. Qualities for individual bases were not recorded, and no much larger clone is one base off. A single peripheral blood draw of about 120 mL on average was collected from each donor into heparinised tubes. Using a panel that included CD45RO, CCR7, CD25, CD127, CD95 and CD27, naive, central memory, regulatory and stem cell-like memory CD4+ T cells were sorted on a BD FACSAria II. Purity was above 95% for every sorted population. PBMCs were separated immediately by Lymphoprep density gradient centrifugation and were stained directly, without being cultured. So that batch effects would be minimized, each experiment stained and sorted samples in pairs, pairing one healthy donor with one patient.

The High Capacity cDNA Reverse Transcription Kit was used to reverse transcribe all of the isolated RNA, meaning that expressed TCRB transcripts were what got sequenced. Naive, central memory and regulatory T cell samples underwent deep immunoSEQ sequencing, averaging approximately 3.3 million total reads per sample. Sorted cells were lysed in RLT buffer, and RNA was extracted using DNase-treated RNeasy Micro or Mini kits according to cell number. Each cell subset was processed separately to prevent cross-contamination, with patient and healthy donor samples processed together. The immunoSEQ multiplex PCR was used to amplify TCRB sequences from cDNA, generating 87-bp fragments that spanned the CDR3 region. Amplicons were sequenced on the Illumina HiSeq platform. In the source study's methods: PCR bias was computationally corrected using synthetic template baselines, reads within Hamming distance 2 were collapsed, and singletons that could not be merged were discarded. By aligning reads against IMGT, V, D and J genes, CDR3 length, and insertions or deletions at six rearrangement sites were assigned. Within each subset, clonotype counts were normalized to the number of sorted cells before true diversity and Gini coefficients were calculated with the tcR R package. The overlap coefficient, calculated on TCRB nucleotide sequences, was used to quantify repertoire sharing. This immuneACCESS table, as held by TCRdb, lists in-frame sequences with V and J called but not all clones. Of the missing ones, under half trace to an unresolved V gene in checked studies; the others have no known cause. From that table come the V and J calls and clone size; the DNA was used to work out D and trimming. A total of approximately 150,000 clones appear in this sample, 10% to 15% of them only once. 1% to 1.5% of the sample goes to the ten largest clones.

This sequence originates from a man between 18 and 35 years old with type 1 diabetes. Input material: central memory CD4+ T cells from blood. The chain is encoded by TRBV29-1 joined to TRBJ2-5; a weak D assignment points to TRBD1 (6 bases agree). This receptor carries the CDR3 CSASTRGQETQYF. The DNA sequence is TGCAGCGCCTCAACCAGGGGCCAAGAGACCCAGTACTTC.